Included here is one TCR beta chain sequence, with context. The CDR3 is 15 amino acids. CDR1 and CDR2 from the germline V gene are MNHEY and SVGAGI. Trimming pared 0 bases from V and 9 bases from J, leaving 15 bases between. Study processing details: Amplification with reference gene primers provided the estimates of nucleated cell counts. Profiled with immunoSEQ multiplex PCR; TCRdb holds only in-frame clones, not every one. V and J calls and clone size are those listed in that table; D and trimming were worked out from the DNA. The sample lists over 300,000 clones; 90% were seen once. The entry originates in a study of blood T cell repertoires in COVID-19. Study-level information: Donors in the United States, Italy and Spain gave samples during acute or convalescent COVID-19. PBMCs, B-cell-depleted T cells, or T cells were the source of the cDNA or gDNA that made up the material.

The sequence was collected from a man between 18 and 29 years old with active or convalescent COVID-19. This chain joins TRBV6-5 and TRBJ1-5, with a possible D match to TRBD1 (5 bases). The sequenced material came from peripheral blood. In DNA form, the CDR3 reads TGTGCCAGCAGTTACTCGGGCAACGGGGGTTGGCCCCAGCATTTT. This gives the protein CASSYSGNGGWPQHF.